One sample yielded the 23 T cell receptor beta chains listed below, sequenced in a study of cytomegalovirus exposure and HLA in healthy donors. PCR involved 60 Vbeta and 13 Jbeta primers. Produced via immunoSEQ multiplex PCR; TCRdb's table is partial and in-frame only. The table records about 100,000 clones, about 70% of them present only once. The sequencing sample was made of PBMCs. These receptors were taken from a woman between 40 and 50 years old in good health and CMV-seronegative.

The chain recombines TRBV28 with TRBJ2-7; possibly TRBD1 for D (5 bases). The CDR3 has 16 residues. The germline CDR1 and CDR2 sequences are MDHEN and SYDVKM. V was shortened by 4 bases and J by 1 base, with 17 bases between the two germline ends. The CDR3 DNA is TGTGCCAGCAGTTCGATTACAGGACGAAAATCCTACGAGCAGTACTTC. The encoded protein is CASSSITGRKSYEQYF.

In its sample, this clone was seen a few times. CDR3 in DNA: TGTGCCAGTAGTATACACCCGGCGGGAGAGACCCAGTACTTC. This gives the protein CASSIHPAGETQYF. The V and J genes are TRBV19 and TRBJ2-5, with D possibly being TRBD2 (5 bases). Germline V gene data show CDR1 as LNHDA and CDR2 as SQIVND (reference sequence). The CDR3 consists of 14 residues. With 2 bases removed from V and 4 bases from J, the gap between germline ends came to 11 bases.

This chain links TRBV19 with TRBJ1-5; 10 bases line up with TRBD1. CDR3 length equals 15 residues. CDR1 is LNHDA, CDR2 SQIVND, per germline (reference sequence). Losses at the gene ends were 4 bases for V and 2 bases for J; bases not matched to a gene: 2. The CDR3, as DNA: TGTGCCAGTAGTAGAGGGACAGGGGGCAATCAGCCCCAGCATTTT. This encodes CASSRGTGGNQPQHF. Full variable domain (remainder filled in from reference TRBV19 and TRBJ1-5): DGGITQSPKYLFRKEGQNVTLSCEQNLNHDAMYWYRQDPGQGLRLIYYSQIVNDFQKGDIAEGYSVSREKKESFPLTVTSAQKNPTAFYLCASSRGTGGNQPQHFGDGTRLSIL.

J is TRBJ1-2 and V is TRBV27, with 8 bases fitting TRBD1. Losses at the gene ends were 5 bases for V and 8 bases for J; bases not matched to a gene: 7. CDR1 is MNHEY, CDR2 SMNVEV, per germline (reference sequence). The CDR3 spans 13 residues. CDR3 amino acids: CASSDDRGRGYTF. As DNA, the CDR3 is TGTGCCAGCAGTGACGACAGGGGAAGGGGCTACACCTTC.

In this sample, this clone turned up a few times. This sequence joins TRBV10-3 and TRBJ2-1; 14 nucleotides align to TRBD2. The CDR3 has 15 residues. Germline lookup yields CDR1 ENHRY and CDR2 SYGVKD. V dropped 10 bases and J dropped 7; count of bases not matched to a gene: 9. The CDR3 region is CATGGGLAGDNEQFF. The CDR3 DNA is TGTGCCACCGGGGGGGGACTAGCGGGAGATAATGAGCAGTTCTTC.

This chain connects TRBV7-2 to TRBJ1-3; D gene ambiguous. V was pared by 3 bases and J by 0 bases, with 9 bases between. The CDR3 length is 15 residues. Per the germline V gene, CDR1 is SGHTA and CDR2 is FQGNSA. The CDR3 loop reads CASSFGGVSGNTIYF. CDR3 bases: TGTGCCAGCAGCTTCGGAGGAGTCTCTGGAAACACCATATATTTT.

This clone was detected only once. The chain uses TRBV10-3 and TRBJ2-6; D might be TRBD1 (6 bases). V dropped 0 bases and J dropped 0 bases, with 15 bases sitting between them. Germline V lookup: CDR1 ENHRY, CDR2 SYGVKD. The CDR3 consists of 19 residues. The CDR3 region has the DNA TGTGCCATCAGTGAGTCCGGACAGACCATCGACTCTGGGGCCAACGTCCTGACTTTC. Translating gives CAISESGQTIDSGANVLTF.

The V and J genes are TRBV6-5 and TRBJ2-3; a possible D gene is TRBD2 (5 bases). CDR3 length: 13 amino acids. V was clipped by 5 bases and J by 2 bases, with 8 bases between them. The germline V gene encodes CDR1 MNHEY and CDR2 SVGAGI. CDR3 protein: CASSVRDTDTQYF. CDR3 DNA sequence: TGTGCCAGCAGTGTCCGGGACACAGATACGCAGTATTTT.

This chain connects TRBV5-6 to TRBJ2-5; 11 positions agree with TRBD2. Germline CDR1 reads SGHDT; CDR2 reads YYEEEE. There are 17 residues in the CDR3. The ends lost 1 base at V and 5 bases at J; junction bases unmatched: 10. The CDR3 loop is CASSLFISGGAGETQYF. The CDR3, as DNA: TGTGCCAGCAGCTTGTTCATTAGCGGGGGGGCAGGGGAGACCCAGTACTTC.

V gene TRBV15 combines with J gene TRBJ1-5; TRBD1 might be the D (5 bases). Germline CDR1 LNHNV, CDR2 YYDKDF (reference sequence). This CDR3 has 13 amino acids. V was cut by 3 bases and J by 4 bases, with 7 bases left in between. As DNA, the CDR3 is TGTGCCACCAGCAGGGACATTAATCAGCCCCAGCATTTT. This translates into CATSRDINQPQHF.

This sequence joins TRBV5-1 and TRBJ1-4; 10 bases align to TRBD1. The V gene end was trimmed by 1 base and the J gene end by 8 bases; junction bases not matched to a gene: 5. Germline V gene sequence: CDR1 SGHRS, CDR2 YFSETQ. This CDR3 region has 15 residues. For the CDR3, the DNA is TGCGCCAGCAGCTTGCAGGGACAGGGGCTGGAAAAACTGTTTTTT. It encodes CASSLQGQGLEKLFF.

The J gene is TRBJ2-3, the V gene TRBV9, with 7 bases matching TRBD1. V dropped 5 bases and J dropped 2; count of bases not matched to a gene: 8. CDR3 size: 15 residues. The germline V gene has CDR1 SGDLS and CDR2 YYNGEE. The DNA for the CDR3 is TGTGCCAGCAGTAAGGGAGACAGGGTCACAGATACGCAGTATTTT. Protein sequence: CASSKGDRVTDTQYF.

V and J are TRBV7-9 and TRBJ1-3, with 9 bases that match TRBD1. Per the germline V gene, CDR1 is SEHNR and CDR2 is FQNEAQ (reference sequence). V was pared by 3 bases and J by 4 bases, with 7 bases of the junction left unmatched. The CDR3 has 16 residues. CDR3 region: CASSLGPTGGGNTIYF. CDR3 nucleotide sequence: TGTGCCAGCAGCTTGGGCCCCACAGGGGGCGGAAACACCATATATTTT.

V is TRBV27 and J is TRBJ1-1; D call uncertain. With 0 bases removed from V and 8 bases from J, the gap between germline ends came to 13 bases. There are 14 residues in the CDR3. Germline CDR1 MNHEY, CDR2 SMNVEV (reference sequence). Written as DNA, the CDR3 is TGTGCCAGCAGTTTATCGCCCCCTCGGGGAGAAGCTTTCTTT. Protein product: CASSLSPPRGEAFF.

The rearrangement uses TRBV2 and TRBJ1-1; 7 bases fit TRBD1. The CDR3 extends over 14 amino acids. V shed 11 bases and J 2 bases; nucleotides not matched to a gene: 11. From germline, CDR1 is SNHLY and CDR2 FYNNEI. The CDR3, as DNA: TGTGCCGTCAACGAGGACAGGATTAACACTGAAGCTTTCTTT. As protein: CAVNEDRINTEAFF.

The chain recombines TRBV4-1 with TRBJ2-1; weak D call: TRBD2 (6 bases). This CDR3 is built from 15 residues. CDR1 is MGHRA, CDR2 YSYEKL, per germline. V shed 6 bases and J shed 4 bases, with 16 bases lying between them. The CDR3 region is CASSRMPSEYNEQFF. CDR3 coding DNA: TGCGCCAGCAGTCGGATGCCTAGCGAATACAATGAGCAGTTCTTC.

The V gene is TRBV7-8, the J gene TRBJ2-7; D is unresolved. Per germline, CDR1 SGHVS and CDR2 FQNEAQ. CDR3 size: 16 residues. The V end lost 3 bases, the J end lost 4 bases, and 19 bases lay between the germline ends. The CDR3 DNA reads TGTGCCAGCAGCTTGGTTGAGATGCGGATACCTTACGAGCAGTACTTC. This encodes CASSLVEMRIPYEQYF.

The V gene is TRBV10-2, the J gene TRBJ2-7; TRBD1 agrees at 9 bases. The germline gives CDR1 WSHSY, CDR2 SAAADI. The CDR3 has 13 amino acids. V gave up 6 bases and J gave up 3 bases; unmatched junction bases: 3. The CDR3 sequence: CASRDRGIYEQYF. For the CDR3, the DNA is TGCGCCAGCAGAGACAGGGGGATCTACGAGCAGTACTTC.

V gene TRBV2 combines with J gene TRBJ1-1; 8 positions agree with TRBD1. CDR3 length: 12 residues. Trimming removed 6 bases from V and 6 bases from J; junction bases left unmatched: 3. CDR1 and CDR2 from the germline V gene are SNHLY and FYNNEI. The CDR3, as DNA: TGTGCCAGCAGCGGACAGGGTGCTGAAGCTTTCTTT. Its translation: CASSGQGAEAFF.

This chain connects TRBV5-1 to TRBJ2-5; D is possibly TRBD2 (6 bases). The germline V gene has CDR1 SGHRS and CDR2 YFSETQ. V dropped 4 bases and J dropped 5 bases, with 12 bases sitting between them. The CDR3 covers 13 residues. CDR3 loop: CASSPRGTETQYF. CDR3 sequence (DNA): TGCGCCAGCAGCCCGCGGGGAACCGAGACCCAGTACTTC.

This clone occurred a few times. The chain combines TRBV27 with TRBJ2-5; 8 nucleotides align to TRBD1. V dropped 6 bases and J dropped 5; count of bases not matched to a gene: 11. The CDR3 covers 15 residues. Germline-derived CDR1 and CDR2 are MNHEY and SMNVEV (reference sequence). The CDR3 nucleotides read TGTGCCAGCAGCCGGGACAGGCCAGAGCGTGAGACCCAGTACTTC. It translates to CASSRDRPERETQYF.

The V call is TRBV2, the J call TRBJ1-2; 10 bases line up with TRBD1. Germline V lookup: CDR1 SNHLY, CDR2 FYNNEI. With 3 bases clipped from V and 2 bases from J, the junction kept 3 bases outside the gene matches. The CDR3 runs to 15 residues. The CDR3 bases are TGTGCCAGCAGTGAGGTGGGACAGGGGAACTATGGCTACACCTTC. Protein product: CASSEVGQGNYGYTF.

The chain couples TRBV27 to TRBJ1-5, with D possibly matching TRBD1 (6 bases). V lost 5 bases and J 0 bases, leaving 14 bases between the germline ends. This CDR3 has 16 residues. Germline-derived CDR1 and CDR2 are MNHEY and SMNVEV (reference sequence). The CDR3 reads CASSPHRAFSNQPQHF. The CDR3 bases are TGTGCCAGCAGTCCTCACAGGGCCTTTAGCAATCAGCCCCAGCATTTT.